The next 22 T cell receptor beta chains were all read from a single sample in a study of blood T cell repertoires in COVID-19. Measured with immunoSEQ multiplex PCR; TCRdb has only the in-frame clones, and not every one. The sample includes roughly 64,000 clones, more than 80% of them seen just once. The sample consisted of peripheral blood. These receptor sequences come from a woman older than 75 with active COVID-19.

V is TRBV4-2 and J is TRBJ2-7; TRBD2 might be the D (6 bases). V lost 0 bases and J lost 9, with 18 bases in between. CDR3 length equals 15 residues. In germline, CDR1 is LGHNA, CDR2 YNFKEQ. The CDR3 DNA follows: TGTGCCAGCAGCCAAGAGGATGGGAGGACCGGTCCGCAGTACTTC. This gives the protein CASSQEDGRTGPQYF.

This CDR3 is CASSVILAGGDTQYF. CDR3 sequence (DNA): TGTGCCAGCAGCGTTATACTAGCGGGGGGGGATACGCAGTATTTT. This chain joins TRBV11-2 and TRBJ2-3; 13 bases agree with TRBD2. The CDR3 spans 15 residues. Per the germline V gene, CDR1 is SGHAT and CDR2 is FQNNGV. J gave up 6 bases and V 5 bases, and 5 bases lay outside the gene matches. Combining the CDR3 with reference TRBV11-2 and TRBJ2-3 gives the whole variable domain EAGVAQSPRYKIIEKRQSVAFWCNPISGHATLYWYQQILGQGPKLLIQFQNNGVVDDSQLPKDRFSAERLKGVDSTLKIQPAKLEDSAVYLCASSVILAGGDTQYFGPGTRLTVL.

The rearrangement uses TRBV5-4 and TRBJ2-3; tentative D call: TRBD1 (6 bases). V was shortened by 4 bases and J by 4 bases, with 10 bases between the two germline ends. The CDR3 is made up of 13 amino acids. Germline V gene sequence: CDR1 SGHNT, CDR2 YYREEE (reference sequence). CDR3 amino acids: CASSTAGADTQYF. The DNA for the CDR3 is TGTGCCAGCAGCACGGCAGGGGCAGATACGCAGTATTTT.

The chain combines TRBV28 with TRBJ2-3, with a possible D match to TRBD1 (7 bases). The CDR3 extends over 16 amino acids. Germline-derived CDR1 and CDR2 are MDHEN and SYDVKM. The V and J ends lost 8 bases and 3 bases respectively, with 21 bases between them. The CDR3 DNA sequence: TGTGCCAGCGCAGGGGGTCGGCGGGGTTTTACAGATACGCAGTATTTT. Encoded protein: CASAGGRRGFTDTQYF. Looking up the rest from reference TRBV28 and TRBJ2-3 gives the full variable domain: DVKVTQSSRYLVKRTGEKVFLECVQDMDHENMFWYRQDPGLGLRLIYFSYDVKMKEKGDIPEGYSVSREKKERFSLILESASTNQTSMYLCASAGGRRGFTDTQYFGPGTRLTVL.

The chain links TRBV27 to TRBJ2-5; TRBD1 agrees at 10 bases. V gave up 8 bases and J gave up 3 bases; unmatched junction bases: 3. The germline V gene encodes CDR1 MNHEY and CDR2 SMNVEV (reference sequence). CDR3 length equals 13 residues. The CDR3 sequence is CASRDRGKETQYF. The CDR3 coding sequence is TGTGCCAGCCGGGACAGGGGAAAAGAGACCCAGTACTTC.

The chain recombines TRBV2 with TRBJ2-5, with D possibly TRBD1 on 5 matching bases. Germline CDR1 is SNHLY and CDR2 is FYNNEI. The CDR3 loop spans 13 amino acids. The V end was cut by 7 bases, the J end by 4 bases, with 13 bases between. This CDR3 reads CASIGREGETQYF. The CDR3, as DNA: TGTGCCAGCATTGGCAGGGAAGGAGAGACCCAGTACTTC.

Only a few counts were recorded for this clone. The rearrangement joins TRBV25-1 to TRBJ1-4; 10 bases match TRBD1. The CDR3 has 16 amino acids. Germline-derived CDR1 and CDR2 are MGHDK and SYGVNS. The J segment lost 6 bases and the V segment lost 0 bases, leaving 4 bases of the junction unmatched. The CDR3 protein is CASSEYGTGADEKLFF. The CDR3 DNA reads TGTGCCAGCAGTGAATATGGGACAGGGGCGGATGAAAAACTGTTTTTT.

This clone was picked up a small number of times. The junction differs from germline at one of its ends, possibly a read error. This chain uses TRBV7-8 with TRBJ2-7; the D gene is possibly TRBD2 (5 bases). This CDR3 region has 14 residues. Germline CDR1 reads SGHVS; CDR2 reads FQNEAQ. In DNA form, the CDR3 reads TGTGCCAGCAGCCTAGCCGTCCCCTCCTACGAGCAGTACTTC. Protein sequence: CASSLAVPSYEQYF.

The chain couples TRBV10-1 to TRBJ1-1, with a possible D match to TRBD1 (5 bases). CDR1 WNHNN and CDR2 SYGVQD come from the germline V gene (reference sequence). This CDR3 is 15 amino acids long. Trimming took off 6 bases at V and 7 bases at J, with 21 bases between the two ends. CDR3 sequence reads: CASSDIGGTYGEAFF. CDR3 in DNA: TGCGCCAGCAGCGACATCGGGGGGACCTACGGTGAAGCTTTCTTT.

V gene TRBV9 combines with J gene TRBJ1-1; D not certain. The CDR3 is 15 residues long. Germline lookup yields CDR1 SGDLS and CDR2 YYNGEE. V lost 0 bases to trimming and J lost 4 bases, with 13 bases between them. The CDR3 DNA reads as TGTGCCAGCAGCGTAGACCTCCGTCGAGGCACTGAAGCTTTCTTT. Translated: CASSVDLRRGTEAFF.

The gene calls are TRBV28 and TRBJ2-7, with D possibly TRBD1 on 6 matching bases. CDR1 is MDHEN and CDR2 is SYDVKM in the germline V gene. This CDR3 region has 15 residues. Trimming took off 5 bases at V and 0 bases at J, with 14 bases between the two ends. This CDR3 is CASSTRGPSSYEQYF. The CDR3 bases are TGTGCCAGCAGTACCAGGGGACCCAGCTCCTACGAGCAGTACTTC.

In this sample, this clone turned up once. The genes are TRBV11-2 and TRBJ2-1; 7 bases line up with TRBD2. The CDR3 consists of 17 residues. Germline loops: CDR1 SGHAT, CDR2 FQNNGV. Losses at the gene ends were 4 bases for V and 1 base for J; bases not matched to a gene: 10. The CDR3 coding sequence is TGTGCCAGCAGCTCGTGGACTAGGCCGGGTTCCTACAATGAGCAGTTCTTC. As protein: CASSSWTRPGSYNEQFF.

V is TRBV19 and J is TRBJ2-5, with TRBD2 matching 7 bases. The CDR3 has 15 amino acids. J was trimmed by 2 bases and V by 3 bases; bases with no gene match: 6. Germline CDR1 reads LNHDA; CDR2 reads SQIVND (reference sequence). CDR3 region: CASSMAGVGQETQYF. The CDR3 DNA reads as TGTGCCAGTAGTATGGCGGGAGTTGGACAAGAGACCCAGTACTTC. Complete variable domain (other parts from reference TRBV19 and TRBJ2-5): DGGITQSPKYLFRKEGQNVTLSCEQNLNHDAMYWYRQDPGQGLRLIYYSQIVNDFQKGDIAEGYSVSREKKESFPLTVTSAQKNPTAFYLCASSMAGVGQETQYFGPGTRLLVL.

This chain joins TRBV5-1 and TRBJ1-6, with D possibly being TRBD1 (6 bases). The CDR3 is 18 amino acids. V gave up 1 base and J gave up 5 bases, with 19 bases separating them. Germline V gene sequence: CDR1 SGHRS, CDR2 YFSETQ. The CDR3 region is CASSLTVIQGMDNSPLHF. CDR3 nucleotide sequence: TGCGCCAGCAGCTTGACGGTGATTCAGGGGATGGATAATTCACCCCTCCACTTT.

The chain carries TRBV28 and TRBJ2-7; possibly TRBD1 for D (6 bases). Deletions cut 6 bases from V and 5 bases from J, with 11 bases between. The CDR3 runs to 12 residues. Germline V gives CDR1 MDHEN, CDR2 SYDVKM. The CDR3 DNA is TGTGCCAGCAGACAGGGTAACCACGAGCAGTACTTC. Translation gives CASRQGNHEQYF.

V usage is TRBV11-2 and J usage is TRBJ2-7, with 8 bases aligning to TRBD1. Germline CDR1 and CDR2: SGHAT and FQNNGV. The V and J ends lost 0 bases and 3 bases, in that order; junction bases with no gene match: 1. The CDR3 sequence is 14 residues long. CDR3 amino acids: CASSLEGTGYEQYV. The CDR3 region has the DNA TGTGCCAGCAGCTTAGAAGGGACAGGCTACGAGCAGTACGTC.

The chain is built from TRBV28 and TRBJ2-5; 7 bases align to TRBD1. Germline CDR1 and CDR2: MDHEN and SYDVKM. After removal of 5 bases from V and 6 bases from J, the junction contained 12 bases not matched to a gene. The CDR3 covers 15 residues. The CDR3 bases are TGTGCCAGCAGTGGATGGACAGGCCACTGGAAGACCCAGTACTTC. Translation gives CASSGWTGHWKTQYF.

This sequence joins TRBV6-5 and TRBJ1-6; a possible D gene is TRBD1 (5 bases). Trimming stripped 6 bases from V and 9 bases from J, with 15 bases between. CDR3 length: 14 residues. Germline V gives CDR1 MNHEY, CDR2 SVGAGI. In DNA, the CDR3 is TGTGCCAGCAGGTCAGGGCACTCTAGTTCACCCCTCCACTTT. Protein product: CASRSGHSSSPLHF.

J is TRBJ2-5 and V is TRBV6-2 or TRBV6-3; 7 bases map to TRBD1. Unmatched junction bases numbered 6, after V lost 6 bases and J lost 2 bases. CDR3 length equals 14 residues. Looked up from germline, CDR1 is MNHEY and CDR2 is SVGEGT. The DNA for the CDR3 is TGTGCCAGCAGCGACCCGGGACAGCAAGAGACCCAGTACTTC. The encoded protein is CASSDPGQQETQYF.

The chain employs TRBV10-3 and TRBJ2-3; no clear D. The germline V gene encodes CDR1 ENHRY and CDR2 SYGVKD. Trimming removed 4 bases from V and 1 base from J, with 6 bases in between. This CDR3 spans 13 amino acids. The CDR3 protein is CAISGRGTDTQYF. The CDR3 DNA reads TGTGCCATCAGTGGTCGGGGCACAGATACGCAGTATTTT.

V is TRBV18 and J is TRBJ1-1, with TRBD1 identical over 10 bases. Losses at the gene ends were 3 bases for V and 2 bases for J; bases not matched to a gene: 3. The germline gives CDR1 KGHSH, CDR2 LQKENI. This CDR3 spans 15 amino acids. In nucleotides, the CDR3 is TGTGCCAGCTCACCGGGGACAGGGGCTAACACTGAAGCTTTCTTT. Protein product: CASSPGTGANTEAFF.

The chain combines TRBV18 with TRBJ2-1, with TRBD2 identical over 14 bases. This CDR3 region has 16 residues. J lost 10 bases, V lost 1 base, and 6 bases had no gene match. Germline-derived CDR1 and CDR2 are KGHSH and LQKENI. CDR3 residues: CASSPLGLAGAEEQFF. The CDR3 coding sequence is TGTGCCAGCTCACCACTGGGACTAGCGGGGGCGGAGGAGCAGTTCTTC.